Here is one TCR beta chain with its context. Only a few counts were recorded for this clonotype. Its binding antigen is unknown. No base quality information exists; no much larger clone differs at one position. This entry is derived from a study of response to subunit inactivated influenza vaccine (dated 2018 in TCRdb). For context, the study as a whole: Deep quantitative T cell receptor repertoire profiling was used in the study to track responses to a trivalent subunit inactivated influenza vaccine.

On the study overall, not on this receptor specifically: The authors proposed that each seasonal influenza vaccination may bring in only a limited number of new T cells.

Library prep was done by RT-PCR. The sequencing machine was an Illumina HiSeq 2500. In TCRdb, the public reads were trimmed at Q25 with fastp and aligned with MiXCR, with productive beta chains retained. Rows are combined by CDR3 protein, so each entry shows the most common genes and DNA. The sample includes more than 600,000 distinct CDR3 sequences, with around a sixth observed a single time. Jointly, the top ten make up about a tenth of the sample. Measured from the cysteine to the phenylalanine, the CDR3 is 15 residues long. Of all the DNA, just the CDR3 is kept, 45 bases in frame from base 1. V drops 0 bases and J drops 8 bases, leaving 13 bases in between.

This receptor was taken from a man aged 50-59 years who received an inactivated influenza vaccine. Donor details come from another sample of the same person, matched by shared clones. Sequences were derived from PBMCs from blood, sampled 5 days after vaccination. Recombination linked TRBV12-3 or TRBV12-4 to TRBJ1-4; the D gene assignment is ambiguous. The DNA is as follows: TGTGCCAGCAGTTTAGCTGGGCCCGTGAGGGAAAAACTGTTTTTT. Protein translation: CASSLAGPVREKLFF.